The sequence of this TCR beta chain was determined in a study of beta chain features in type 1 diabetes. Findings and caveats of the study: VDJ junctions from patients with type 1 diabetes contained fewer insertions and more deletions. For patients, the naive, central memory and Treg TCRB repertoires appeared more alike than for healthy donors. The question left open here concerned HLA type influencing TCRB rearrangement.

cDNA synthesis used the whole RNA isolate, giving expressed TCRB sequences. Data came from immunoSEQ multiplex PCR; TCRdb stores just in-frame clones and leaves some out. This repertoire shows hundreds of thousands of clones, about a sixth found once; its top ten account for about 0.02%. V lost 6 bases, J lost 0 bases, and 3 bases lay in between. The CDR3 covers 11 residues. Germline lookup yields CDR1 SGHRS and CDR2 YFSETQ. Turning to this clone: Its antigen is not identified.

The TCR sequence derives from a woman aged 18-29 years in good health. Sequenced: naive CD4+ T cells from blood. The chain recombines TRBV5-1 with TRBJ2-5; no clear D gene. The CDR3 nucleotides are TGCGCCAGCAACTACCAAGAGACCCAGTACTTC. Residues: CASNYQETQYF.